One and the same sample provided the 4 T cell receptor beta chains below, sequenced in a study of blood T cells in healthy people across ages. Sample-barcoded 5' priming and a J-beta primer mix drove a second PCR of 7 to 11 cycles. MiXCR, run by TCRdb on the 5' RACE reads, gives a single entry per CDR3 protein. The sample holds approximately 2,000,000 distinct CDR3 sequences; 39% are singletons and the top ten take more than 20%. Sequenced: blood. The receptors derive from a human donor in good health.

As for this clonotype: The junction and the germline gene differ at one end; a read error may be behind it. The CDR3 DNA reads as TGTGCCAGCAGCGTAGGCGGGGGGCGCACAGGTACGCAGTATTTT. Protein sequence: CASSVGGGRTGTQYF. The genes are TRBV9 and TRBJ2-3; TRBD2 agrees at 8 bases. The length of the CDR3 is 15 residues. Germline CDR1 SGDLS, CDR2 YYNGEE.

V is TRBV7-9 and J is TRBJ1-1, with no clear D. V was pared by 3 bases and J by 6 bases, with 5 bases between. The CDR3 contains 11 residues. Germline CDR1 is SEHNR and CDR2 is FQNEAQ (reference sequence). The CDR3 sequence is CASSFNSEAFF. DNA of the CDR3: TGTGCCAGCAGCTTCAACTCTGAAGCTTTCTTT.

As regards this clonotype: A junction end diverges from the germline sequence, so it may reflect a read error. The chain is built from TRBV6-2 or TRBV6-3 and TRBJ1-2, with D possibly being TRBD1 (5 bases). The length of the CDR3 is 14 residues. Germline V gene data show CDR1 as MNHEY and CDR2 as SVGEGT. CDR3 amino acids: CASRARGPNCGYTF. The CDR3 DNA sequence: TGTGCCAGCAGGGCAAGGGGCCCTAACTGTGGCTACACCTTC.

The rearrangement links TRBV5-1 to TRBJ2-3; TRBD2 agrees at 10 bases. The CDR3 length is 15 residues. V trimming: 5 bases; J trimming: 4 bases; junction bases outside the gene matches: 7. Germline CDR1 is SGHRS and CDR2 is YFSETQ. The chain's CDR3 is CASRRLAGASDTQYF. CDR3 bases: TGCGCCAGCAGGCGCCTAGCGGGGGCCTCAGATACGCAGTATTTT.